Each of the 27 T cell receptor beta chains below was sequenced from the same sample in a study of human T cells and chemical hapten exposure. TCRdb reanalysed the RACE reads using MiXCR and keeps one entry per CDR3 protein. Found here are about 64,000 distinct CDR3 sequences, over 9% of them singletons; the top ten hold 4%. Time point in this sample: pre-sensitization, week 0. The treatment here: therapeutic diphenylcyclopropenone sensitization with weekly scalp DPC. This specimen consisted of whole blood, obtained in connection with sensitization to the hapten diphenylcyclopropenone (DPC). These TCRs come from a woman in her forties with alopecia areata. Some clones in this sample may be carry-over from other donors' samples.

This clonotype has a count of ten or more. The chain joins TRBV19 to TRBJ1-1; a weak D match, TRBD1 (6 bases). Trimming took off 5 bases at V and 4 bases at J, with 11 bases between the two ends. This CDR3 is built from 13 residues. Germline V gene data show CDR1 as LNHDA and CDR2 as SQIVND (reference sequence). CDR3 coding DNA: TGTGCCAGTAGTGTGACAGGTACCACTGAAGCTTTCTTT. Translating gives CASSVTGTTEAFF.

This clonotype was detected many times. The rearrangement joins TRBV28 to TRBJ2-1; 12 nucleotides align to TRBD2. This CDR3 is built from 20 residues. CDR1 is MDHEN and CDR2 is SYDVKM in the germline V gene. V was pared by 8 bases and J by 0 bases, with 17 bases of the junction left unmatched. CDR3 residues: CASRKSAGLAGMSSYNEQFF. The DNA for the CDR3 is TGTGCCAGCCGAAAATCCGCGGGACTAGCGGGTATGAGCTCCTACAATGAGCAGTTCTTC.

This clonotype was picked up many times. The chain couples TRBV4-3 to TRBJ1-6, with D uncertain. Germline assignment: CDR1 LGHNA and CDR2 YSLEER. This CDR3 is 13 amino acids long. The V end lost 5 bases, the J end lost 10 bases, and 12 bases lay between the germline ends. CDR3 region: CASSEVRESPLHF. The CDR3 nucleotides read TGCGCCAGCAGCGAGGTTAGGGAATCACCCCTCCACTTT.

This clonotype was detected ten times or more. Written as DNA, the CDR3 is TGTGCCAGTACAACAAAGGGACAGGGGAATCAGCCCCAGCATTTT. As protein: CASTTKGQGNQPQHF. V usage is TRBV19 and J usage is TRBJ1-5; the match to TRBD1 covers 10 bases. V gave up 7 bases and J gave up 4 bases; unmatched junction bases: 7. The CDR3 has 15 residues. CDR1 LNHDA and CDR2 SQIVND come from the germline V gene (reference sequence).

This clonotype was observed a handful of times. Sequence at one end of the junction differs from germline and may be a read error. The CDR3 sequence: CASSGAAPQGGF. CDR3 sequence (DNA): TGTGCCAGCAGCGGAGCCGCCCCACAGGGGGGGTTC. J is TRBJ1-2 and V is TRBV11-2; 8 bases are shared with TRBD1. This CDR3 comprises 12 residues. Germline V lookup: CDR1 SGHAT, CDR2 FQNNGV.

This clonotype was recorded at least ten times. The chain has TRBV21-1 and TRBJ1-1; the table's D call of TRBD1 was not tested on the DNA. TRBV21-1 is tagged as a pseudogene. The CDR3 has 14 amino acids. The CDR3 bases are TGTGCCAGCGGGACAGGGGTAAAAGGTACTGAAGCTTTCTTT. This sequence encodes CASGTGVKGTEAFF.

This clonotype was counted a few times. J is TRBJ2-2 and V is TRBV7-2; 11 positions match TRBD1. The CDR3 totals 18 residues. V gave up 4 bases and J gave up 1 base; unmatched junction bases: 8. Germline V gives CDR1 SGHTA, CDR2 FQGNSA. CDR3 in DNA: TGTGCCAGCAGCTCCACTCGGGACAGGGGGTTGAACACCGGGGAGCTGTTTTTT. It encodes CASSSTRDRGLNTGELFF.

DNA of the CDR3: TGTGCCAGCAGCGCGCGACAGGGACACGAGCAGTACTTC. It codes for CASSARQGHEQYF. This chain uses TRBV9 with TRBJ2-7, with 7 bases aligning to TRBD1. This CDR3 spans 13 amino acids. V trimming: 3 bases; J trimming: 5 bases; junction bases outside the gene matches: 5. Germline assignment: CDR1 SGDLS and CDR2 YYNGEE.

This clonotype was seen a few times. V is TRBV5-4 and J is TRBJ2-3; D not certain. In germline, CDR1 is SGHNT, CDR2 YYREEE (reference sequence). The CDR3 is 14 amino acids. V lost 0 bases to trimming and J lost 0 bases, with 5 bases between them. CDR3: CASSLDWSTDTQYF. CDR3 in DNA: TGTGCCAGCAGCTTGGACTGGAGCACAGATACGCAGTATTTT.

This clonotype has ten or more counts. The chain has TRBV20-1 and TRBJ1-5; 9 nucleotides line up with TRBD1. Germline V gene sequence: CDR1 DFQATT, CDR2 SNEGSKA (reference sequence). J gave up 5 bases and V 3 bases, and 8 bases lay outside the gene matches. The CDR3 consists of 15 residues. The CDR3, as DNA: TGCAGTGCTAGCATCTCAACAGGGGGCGATCAGCCCCAGCATTTT. Amino acids: CSASISTGGDQPQHF.

This clonotype was seen more than once but under ten times. The rearrangement links TRBV7-6 to TRBJ2-3; TRBD2 agrees at 8 bases. CDR3 length: 15 amino acids. The germline CDR1 and CDR2 sequences are SGHVS and FNYEAQ. The V and J ends lost 4 bases and 6 bases, in that order; junction bases with no gene match: 9. The CDR3 DNA reads as TGTGCCAGCAGCTCCGTAGCGGGAAAGGCGGATACGCAGTATTTT. Amino acids: CASSSVAGKADTQYF.

This clonotype was counted only a few times. The V call is TRBV19, the J call TRBJ2-7; 8 positions match TRBD2. Looked up from germline, CDR1 is LNHDA and CDR2 is SQIVND (reference sequence). With 1 base clipped from V and 5 bases from J, the junction kept 7 bases outside the gene matches. This CDR3 is built from 15 residues. CDR3 DNA sequence: TGTGCCAGTAGTATAGGATCGGGAGGGAGGAACGAGCAGTACTTC. Translating it yields CASSIGSGGRNEQYF.

This clonotype has just a few counts. The chain has TRBV20-1 and TRBJ2-3; 11 bases are shared with TRBD1. This CDR3 is 15 amino acids long. Germline assignment: CDR1 DFQATT and CDR2 SNEGSKA (reference sequence). The V gene end was trimmed by 5 bases and the J gene end by 5 bases; junction bases not matched to a gene: 9. CDR3 bases: TGCAGTGCTGAACCGGCGGACAGGGGGCAAGATACGCAGTATTTT. This sequence encodes CSAEPADRGQDTQYF.

This clonotype showed up just a few times. CDR3 coding DNA: TGTGCCAGCAGCGATCGGACAGGGCCGGATTCACCCCTCCACTTT. Amino acid sequence: CASSDRTGPDSPLHF. This rearrangement joins TRBV9 to TRBJ1-6; 8 positions match TRBD1. J lost 8 bases, V lost 3 bases, and 7 bases had no gene match. Germline assignment: CDR1 SGDLS and CDR2 YYNGEE. This CDR3 is 15 amino acids long.

This clonotype was seen repeatedly, ten times or more. The CDR3 region is CASSPRQVNYGYTF. CDR3 coding DNA: TGTGCCAGCAGCCCTAGACAGGTTAACTATGGCTACACCTTC. This rearrangement joins TRBV11-2 to TRBJ1-2; possible D gene TRBD1, 6 bases. Germline V gene lookup returns CDR1 SGHAT and CDR2 FQNNGV. The CDR3 length is 14 residues. Trimming removed 5 bases at V and 1 base at J, with 11 bases between.

Ten or more counts support this clonotype. The V and J genes are TRBV5-4 and TRBJ2-7; D gene unclear. Trimming shortened V by 5 bases and J by 4 bases, and 13 bases separated the two germline ends. CDR1 and CDR2 (germline): SGHNT, YYREEE (reference sequence). The CDR3 runs to 13 residues. CDR3 sequence reads: CASRVGGSYEQYF. The DNA for the CDR3 is TGTGCCAGCAGGGTCGGTGGAAGTTACGAGCAGTACTTC. Together with reference TRBV5-4 and TRBJ2-7, the CDR3 gives the full variable domain: ETGVTQSPTHLIKTRGQQVTLRCSSQSGHNTVSWYQQALGQGPQFIFQYYREEENGRGNFPPRFSGLQFPNYSSELNVNALELDDSALYLCASRVGGSYEQYFGPGTRLTVT.

This clonotype came up many times. The chain links TRBV7-9 to TRBJ1-4; 9 positions agree with TRBD1. Germline loops: CDR1 SEHNR, CDR2 FQNEAQ (reference sequence). CDR3 length: 14 residues. V gave up 4 bases and J gave up 7 bases; unmatched junction bases: 4. CDR3 DNA sequence: TGTGCCAGCAGCTCGGGACAGGGCGGTGAAAAACTGTTTTTT. Protein product: CASSSGQGGEKLFF.

This clonotype showed up many times. This chain joins TRBV10-1 and TRBJ2-7, with D hard to call. The CDR3 length is 15 residues. V lost 4 bases, J lost 2 bases, and 15 bases lay in between. Germline assignment: CDR1 WNHNN and CDR2 SYGVQD (reference sequence). CDR3 residues: CASSATRAFAYEQYF. The CDR3 nucleotides read TGCGCCAGCAGTGCGACCCGGGCCTTCGCCTACGAGCAGTACTTC.

The chain combines TRBV20-1 with TRBJ2-3; D is unresolved. Germline V lookup: CDR1 DFQATT, CDR2 SNEGSKA (reference sequence). CDR3 length equals 14 residues. Trimming took 3 bases from V and 0 from J, leaving 10 bases between them. CDR3 residues: CSASGESSTDTQYF. The CDR3 DNA reads TGCAGTGCTAGCGGAGAATCTAGCACAGATACGCAGTATTTT.

The chain employs TRBV5-1 and TRBJ2-7; 7 nucleotides agree with TRBD1. CDR3 length equals 14 residues. V lost 4 bases and J lost 5; bases outside the gene matches: 9. Germline V lookup: CDR1 SGHRS, CDR2 YFSETQ. The CDR3 bases are TGCGCCAGCAGCAGGGAGACAGGGCCCAACGAGCAGTACTTC. It encodes CASSRETGPNEQYF.

In its sample, this clonotype was seen many times. This chain uses TRBV6-2 or TRBV6-3 with TRBJ2-1; the D is unclear. CDR1 and CDR2 (germline): MNHEY, SVGEGT. This CDR3 is built from 12 residues. Trimming took 2 bases from V and 12 from J, leaving 11 bases between them. CDR3 loop: CASSYGPRRQFF. CDR3 in DNA: TGTGCCAGCAGTTACGGGCCTCGTCGGCAGTTCTTC.

V gene TRBV3-1 combines with J gene TRBJ1-1, with a possible D match to TRBD1 (5 bases). Germline V CDR1 and CDR2: LGHDT, YNNKEL (reference sequence). The CDR3 runs 16 residues. The ends were cut back, 4 bases at V and 9 bases at J, with 24 bases in the middle. This chain's CDR3 is CASSPSGGIMPIQAFF. The CDR3 DNA reads as TGTGCCAGCAGCCCTAGCGGGGGGATTATGCCGATCCAAGCTTTCTTT.

In its sample, this clonotype was seen many times. The chain has TRBV12-3 or TRBV12-4 and TRBJ2-3; 10 bases fit TRBD2. This CDR3 comprises 20 residues. J lost 2 bases, V lost 6 bases, and 20 bases had no gene match. CDR3 DNA sequence: TGTGCCAGCAGCCTCCGAGCGGGGGGGCCTTACCGGATGTCCACAGATACGCAGTATTTT. It translates to CASSLRAGGPYRMSTDTQYF.

This clonotype came up many times. The chain has TRBV19 and TRBJ1-6; D not resolved. V was trimmed by 9 bases and J by 7 bases, leaving 19 bases between them. The germline CDR1 and CDR2 sequences are LNHDA and SQIVND (reference sequence). This CDR3 spans 15 amino acids. The CDR3 reads CASFRTPERNSPLHF. The CDR3 nucleotides are TGTGCCAGCTTTAGAACCCCAGAACGCAATTCACCCCTCCACTTT.

This clonotype is judged medium-sized (0.01 to 0.1%). The chain combines TRBV11-2 with TRBJ2-7; unclear D gene. In germline, CDR1 is SGHAT, CDR2 FQNNGV. Trimming cost V 5 bases and J 6 bases, with 11 bases left between them. This CDR3 has 12 amino acids. The CDR3 nucleotides are TGTGCCAGCAGCCCAGATCTGGCCGAGCAGTACTTC. Encoded protein: CASSPDLAEQYF.

This clonotype was counted only a few times. This sequence joins TRBV6-2 or TRBV6-3 and TRBJ1-5, with 7 positions matching TRBD1. V shed 2 bases, J shed 0 bases, and the junction held 7 bases outside the gene matches. Germline loops: CDR1 MNHEY, CDR2 SVGEGT. The CDR3 length is 17 residues. The CDR3 DNA is TGTGCCAGCAGTTACGGGGGACAGCTTTATAGCAATCAGCCCCAGCATTTT. This sequence encodes CASSYGGQLYSNQPQHF.

V gene TRBV12-3 or TRBV12-4 combines with J gene TRBJ1-1; D is uncertain. The CDR3 has 12 residues. Trimming shortened V by 5 bases and J by 4 bases, and 8 bases separated the two germline ends. The CDR3 DNA reads TGTGCCAGCAGTCCGACCCTCACTGAAGCTTTCTTT. This sequence encodes CASSPTLTEAFF.